Many counts were recorded for the clone carrying this T cell receptor (beta chain). This record comes from a study of blood T cells in healthy people across ages. Together with a sample-barcoded 5' primer, a J-beta primer mix was included in a second PCR lasting about 6 to 11 cycles. TCRdb redid the calling of the 5' RACE reads with MiXCR, one entry per CDR3 protein. Of about 650,000 distinct CDR3 sequences listed, approximately 29% are singletons. Germline CDR1 is SQVTM and CDR2 is ANQGSEA. V was clipped by 3 bases and J by 6 bases, with 18 bases between them. This CDR3 comprises 14 residues. The J gene is TRBJ2-7, the V gene TRBV29-1, with D perhaps matching TRBD1 or TRBD2 (5 bases each). The clonotype originates from an elderly woman in good health. Input material: blood. The CDR3 DNA sequence: TGCAGCGTTGAGAAGCCCCCGGGTGGGGGCGAGCAGTACTTC. Its protein product is CSVEKPPGGGEQYF.